The subject of this entry is one T cell receptor (beta chain). Antigen: not known. Trimming took 4 bases from V and 10 from J, leaving 8 bases between them. The CDR3 runs to 11 residues. Germline values: CDR1 SEHNR, CDR2 FQNEAQ (reference sequence). This entry comes from a study of blood T cells in healthy people across ages. Study-wide results and limits: With age, beta diversity per million T cells declined roughly linearly, significantly by 40.

With a J-beta primer mix and a sample-barcoded 5' primer, a second PCR ran about 7 to 12 cycles. Using its own MiXCR run on the 5' RACE reads, TCRdb lists one record per CDR3 protein. The sample has about 1,400,000 distinct CDR3 sequences, approximately 59% seen once. The sequence was collected from a man between 18 and 35 years old in good health. The sequenced sample consisted of blood. The chain couples TRBV7-9 to TRBJ2-1; tentative D call: TRBD2 (5 bases). The CDR3, as DNA: TGTGCCAGCAGCTCCCTAGCAGAGCAGTTCTTC. The encoded protein is CASSSLAEQFF.